One sample yielded the 22 T cell receptor beta chains listed below, sequenced in a study of cytomegalovirus exposure and HLA in healthy donors. The PCR was carried out with 60 Vbeta primers and 13 Jbeta primers. The method was immunoSEQ multiplex PCR; TCRdb's version includes in-frame clones alone and lacks a portion of them. The sample lists about 59,000 clones; roughly 83% were seen once. Material: PBMCs. The origin of the receptors is a human donor in good health.

The chain couples TRBV30 to TRBJ2-5; D gene unclear. This CDR3 region has 14 residues. The V gene's germline CDR1 is GTSNPN and CDR2 SVGIG (reference sequence). Trimming shortened V by 2 bases and J by 5 bases, and 15 bases separated the two germline ends. Written as DNA, the CDR3 is TGTGCCTGGAGTCCCGCCGGCTCCGGGGAGACCCAGTACTTC. This translates into CAWSPAGSGETQYF.

The rearrangement links TRBV5-4 to TRBJ2-3; D is uncertain. CDR1 and CDR2 from the germline V gene are SGHNT and YYREEE (reference sequence). V was cut by 0 bases and J by 2 bases, with 7 bases left in between. The CDR3 totals 14 residues. DNA for the CDR3: TGTGCCAGCAGCTTGGTGGCTTACACAGATACGCAGTATTTT. Translated: CASSLVAYTDTQYF.

This chain joins TRBV27 and TRBJ2-3, with D perhaps matching TRBD2 (6 bases). Germline CDR1 and CDR2: MNHEY and SMNVEV (reference sequence). V was clipped by 4 bases and J by 0 bases, with 11 bases between them. This CDR3 is 15 amino acids long. CDR3: CASSSSGFSTDTQYF. Here the CDR3 DNA reads TGTGCCAGCAGTTCGAGCGGGTTTAGCACAGATACGCAGTATTTT.

The DNA for the CDR3 is TGTGCCAGCAGCGTAGAGCCAAGCCAAGAGACCCAGTACTTC. This translates into CASSVEPSQETQYF. J is TRBJ2-5 and V is TRBV9; D is unclear. CDR3 length equals 14 residues. The V gene's germline CDR1 is SGDLS and CDR2 YYNGEE. The V end was cut by 0 bases, the J end by 1 base, with 7 bases between.

The rearrangement links TRBV19 to TRBJ2-1; no clear D gene. CDR3 size: 18 residues. From germline, CDR1 is LNHDA and CDR2 SQIVND (reference sequence). V lost 4 bases to trimming and J lost 7 bases, with 26 bases between them. This chain's CDR3 is CASSNPLNAARTRNEQFF. DNA for the CDR3: TGTGCCAGTAGTAACCCCCTTAACGCGGCAAGAACAAGGAATGAGCAGTTCTTC.

The gene calls are TRBV6-1 and TRBJ2-5, with 9 bases lining up with TRBD1. This CDR3 is 15 amino acids long. The trim removed 4 bases at V and 5 bases at J, leaving 8 bases unmatched. Germline CDR1 is MNHNS and CDR2 is SASEGT. Here the CDR3 reads CASSAGTGTYETQYF. CDR3 DNA: TGTGCCAGCAGTGCCGGGACAGGGACGTACGAGACCCAGTACTTC.

V is TRBV7-8 and J is TRBJ1-4, with D possibly TRBD1 on 6 matching bases. The germline V and J ends were trimmed by 5 bases and 7 bases, with 17 bases remaining between them. CDR1 and CDR2 from the germline V gene are SGHVS and FQNEAQ. This CDR3 contains 15 residues. The chain's CDR3 is CASSPHAGDPEKLFF. CDR3 nucleotide sequence: TGTGCCAGCAGCCCCCATGCAGGGGACCCTGAAAAACTGTTTTTT.

The chain combines TRBV19 with TRBJ1-6; 8 bases fit TRBD1. Trimming at V came to 3 bases and at J to 10 bases, leaving 5 bases not matched to a gene. The CDR3 totals 14 residues. Germline V lookup: CDR1 LNHDA, CDR2 SQIVND (reference sequence). DNA for the CDR3: TGTGCCAGTAGTATCGGGGCAGGGGGCTCACCCCTCCACTTT. This gives the protein CASSIGAGGSPLHF.

The rearrangement uses TRBV28 and TRBJ1-5, with 7 bases lining up with TRBD1. Germline CDR1 and CDR2: MDHEN and SYDVKM. The CDR3 has 14 amino acids. The ends lost 7 bases at V and 4 bases at J; junction bases unmatched: 7. CDR3 nucleotide sequence: TGTGCCAGCAAAACAGGGGAGTGGAATCAGCCCCAGCATTTT. It translates to CASKTGEWNQPQHF.

This chain uses TRBV7-9 with TRBJ2-1; tentative D call: TRBD2 (6 bases). V was clipped by 5 bases and J by 9 bases, with 20 bases between them. The CDR3 totals 15 residues. Germline assignment: CDR1 SEHNR and CDR2 FQNEAQ (reference sequence). The CDR3 nucleotides read TGTGCCAGCAGCCCCCTAACGGGAGCCGGGAGTGAGCAGTTCTTC. Protein: CASSPLTGAGSEQFF.

This rearrangement joins TRBV2 to TRBJ2-1, with 11 nucleotides matching TRBD2. With V trimmed by 1 base and J by 3 bases, 5 bases remained unmatched. The CDR3 is 17 amino acids. Per germline, CDR1 SNHLY and CDR2 FYNNEI. CDR3 in amino acids: CASSEGLAGGGYNEQFF. The CDR3 coding sequence is TGTGCCAGCAGTGAAGGTCTAGCGGGGGGAGGCTACAATGAGCAGTTCTTC. Combining the CDR3 with reference TRBV2 and TRBJ2-1 gives the whole variable domain EPEVTQTPSHQVTQMGQEVILRCVPISNHLYFYWYRQILGQKVEFLVSFYNNEISEKSEIFDDQFSVERPDGSNFTLKIRSTKLEDSAMYFCASSEGLAGGGYNEQFFGPGTRLTVL.

The chain couples TRBV29-1 to TRBJ2-5; no clear D gene. Trimming pared 1 base from V and 4 bases from J, leaving 7 bases between. In germline, CDR1 is SQVTM, CDR2 ANQGSEA. The length of the CDR3 is 12 residues. The CDR3 protein is CSVEVIIETQYF. As DNA, the CDR3 is TGCAGCGTTGAAGTTATAATAGAGACCCAGTACTTC.

The chain couples TRBV4-3 to TRBJ1-2, with 8 bases matching TRBD1. Germline CDR1 is LGHNA and CDR2 is YSLEER. The CDR3 has 16 residues. V lost 0 bases to trimming and J lost 4 bases; unmatched junction nucleotides: 7. CDR3 region: CASSQELTGGTYGYTF. The CDR3 coding sequence is TGCGCCAGCAGCCAAGAACTCACAGGGGGGACCTATGGCTACACCTTC.

The V gene is TRBV30, the J gene TRBJ2-5; 14 positions agree with TRBD2. Germline CDR1 is GTSNPN and CDR2 is SVGIG (reference sequence). V trimming: 1 base; J trimming: 5 bases; junction bases outside the gene matches: 3. The CDR3 sequence is 15 residues long. Written as DNA, the CDR3 is TGTGCCTGGAGTGGACTAGCGGGAGGGGGTGAGACCCAGTACTTC. Encoded protein: CAWSGLAGGGETQYF.

V and J are TRBV7-8 and TRBJ1-1; 7 nucleotides agree with TRBD1. The V and J ends lost 0 bases and 5 bases, in that order; junction bases with no gene match: 3. The CDR3 is made up of 14 amino acids. The germline V gene has CDR1 SGHVS and CDR2 FQNEAQ. In nucleotides, the CDR3 is TGTGCCAGCAGCTTAGCGAGGGGGCGGACTGAAGCTTTCTTT. This gives the protein CASSLARGRTEAFF.

The V and J genes are TRBV5-6 and TRBJ1-4, with 9 positions matching TRBD1. The V segment lost 4 bases and the J segment 7 bases; nucleotides outside the gene matches: 11. The CDR3 has 16 residues. CDR1 SGHDT and CDR2 YYEEEE come from the germline V gene. CDR3 in DNA: TGTGCCAGCAGCCCCGGTATTGGACAGGGGCTTGAAAAACTGTTTTTT. Translation: CASSPGIGQGLEKLFF.

The CDR3 DNA sequence: TGTGCCAGCAGCGCGACAGGGCGCGGGAACACTGAAGCTTTCTTT. Translating gives CASSATGRGNTEAFF. The chain combines TRBV9 with TRBJ1-1; the match to TRBD1 covers 7 bases. Germline lookup yields CDR1 SGDLS and CDR2 YYNGEE. The CDR3 runs to 15 residues. V lost 3 bases, J lost 1 base, and 6 bases stayed unmatched.

The chain joins TRBV27 to TRBJ2-7; possibly TRBD2 for D (5 bases). The CDR3 totals 12 residues. With 2 bases removed from V and 4 bases from J, the gap between germline ends came to 6 bases. CDR1 is MNHEY and CDR2 is SMNVEV in the germline V gene (reference sequence). The CDR3 here is CASSLTGYEQYF. Here the CDR3 DNA reads TGTGCCAGCAGTTTAACGGGATACGAGCAGTACTTC.

The chain is built from TRBV5-1 and TRBJ2-2; 8 bases line up with TRBD1. The ends lost 4 bases at V and 4 bases at J; junction bases unmatched: 6. This CDR3 contains 15 residues. Germline values: CDR1 SGHRS, CDR2 YFSETQ. CDR3 amino acids: CASSLTGEGTGELFF. The DNA of the CDR3 is TGCGCCAGCAGCCTGACAGGGGAAGGCACCGGGGAGCTGTTTTTT. Using reference TRBV5-1 and TRBJ2-2 for the parts outside the CDR3, the full variable domain is KAGVTQTPRYLIKTRGQQVTLSCSPISGHRSVSWYQQTPGQGLQFLFEYFSETQRNKGNFPGRFSGRQFSNSRSEMNVSTLELGDSALYLCASSLTGEGTGELFFGEGSRLTVL.

This rearrangement joins TRBV19 to TRBJ1-2; D is perhaps TRBD1 (5 bases). This CDR3 has 14 residues. V gave up 3 bases and J gave up 8 bases, with 16 bases separating them. From germline, CDR1 is LNHDA and CDR2 SQIVND (reference sequence). The CDR3 DNA reads TGTGCCAGTAGTATTAGGGGTCGTGCATCCGGCTACACCTTC. Residues: CASSIRGRASGYTF.

The chain joins TRBV19 to TRBJ1-1; D possibly corresponds to TRBD1 (6 bases). CDR1 is LNHDA and CDR2 is SQIVND in the germline V gene (reference sequence). Trimming left V 6 bases short and J 1 base short, with 15 bases between. This CDR3 spans 15 amino acids. Written as DNA, the CDR3 is TGTGCCAGTAGGGGGACCCTGGGACAGAACACTGAAGCTTTCTTT. Amino acid sequence: CASRGTLGQNTEAFF.

The genes are TRBV7-3 and TRBJ2-7, with TRBD2 as a possible D gene (6 bases). The germline V gene encodes CDR1 SGHTA and CDR2 FQGTGA. The V end lost 2 bases, the J end lost 4 bases, and 12 bases lay between the germline ends. The CDR3 totals 14 residues. CDR3 nucleotide sequence: TGTGCCAGCAGCTTAGATGGAGGGGTGTACGAGCAGTACTTC. Its translation: CASSLDGGVYEQYF.